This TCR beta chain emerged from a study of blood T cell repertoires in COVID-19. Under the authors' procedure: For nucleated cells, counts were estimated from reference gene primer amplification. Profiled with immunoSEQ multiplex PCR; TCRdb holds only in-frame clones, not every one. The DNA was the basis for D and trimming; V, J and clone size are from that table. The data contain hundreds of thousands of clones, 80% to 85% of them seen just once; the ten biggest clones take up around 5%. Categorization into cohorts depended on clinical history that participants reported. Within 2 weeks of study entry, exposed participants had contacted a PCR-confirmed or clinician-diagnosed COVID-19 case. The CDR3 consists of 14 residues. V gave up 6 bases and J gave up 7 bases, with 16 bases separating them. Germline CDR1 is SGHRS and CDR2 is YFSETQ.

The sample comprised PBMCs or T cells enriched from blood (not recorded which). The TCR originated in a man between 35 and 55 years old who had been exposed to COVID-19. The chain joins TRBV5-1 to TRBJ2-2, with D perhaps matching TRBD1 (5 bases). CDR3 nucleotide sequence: TGCGCCAGCACCCTTGGGTGGGGCTACGGGGAGCTGTTTTTT. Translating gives CASTLGWGYGELFF.